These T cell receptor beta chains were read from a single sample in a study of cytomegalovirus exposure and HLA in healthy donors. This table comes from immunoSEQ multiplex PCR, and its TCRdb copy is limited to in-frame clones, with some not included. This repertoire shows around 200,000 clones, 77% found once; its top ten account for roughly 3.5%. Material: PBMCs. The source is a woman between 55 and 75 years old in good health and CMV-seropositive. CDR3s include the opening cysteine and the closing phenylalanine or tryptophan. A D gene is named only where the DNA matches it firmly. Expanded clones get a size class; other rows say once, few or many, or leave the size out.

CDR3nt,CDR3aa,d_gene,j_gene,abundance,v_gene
TGCGCCAGCGGATCCCAGGGGGCTGGGGCCAACGTCCTGACTTTC,CASGSQGAGANVLTF,TRBD1,TRBJ2-6,NA,TRBV5-1
TGTGCCAGCAGTTACTCGATAATTGTGCCCGGGGGAGAGCAGTACTTC,CASSYSIIVPGGEQYF,NA,TRBJ2-7,once,TRBV6-5
TGTGCCAGCTCACCGGGGACAGGAGTCGAAAAACTGTTTTTT,CASSPGTGVEKLFF,TRBD1,TRBJ1-4,NA,TRBV18
TGCGCCAGCAGCACAGAGGGGGTTAGGACTGAAGCTTTCTTT,CASSTEGVRTEAFF,NA,TRBJ1-1,NA,TRBV5-1
TGTGCCAGCAGAAGAGCCAATGAGCAGTTCTTC,CASRRANEQFF,NA,TRBJ2-1,NA,TRBV2
TGCGCCAGCAGCCCAACCCTAGCGGGAGGCCATGAGCAGTTCTTC,CASSPTLAGGHEQFF,TRBD2,TRBJ2-1,NA,TRBV5-1
TGTGCCAGCAGCTTGCGAGCGAGCTCTGGAAACACCATATATTTT,CASSLRASSGNTIYF,NA,TRBJ1-3,NA,TRBV5-8
TGTGCCAGCAGTGCCCTCGACACCTCTGGGGCCAACGGCCTGACTTTC,CASSALDTSGANGLTF,NA,TRBJ2-6,NA,TRBV28
TGTGCCAGCAGTCCGACGGACAGGAGAGTCCACTATGGCTACACCTTC,CASSPTDRRVHYGYTF,TRBD1,TRBJ1-2,NA,TRBV28
TGTGCCAGCAGCTCCCAAGCGGGAACCTACGAGCAGTACTTC,CASSSQAGTYEQYF,TRBD2,TRBJ2-7,NA,TRBV2
TGTGCCAGCAGTGAGGGCTATCAGGCAGGGCGCGGGAGGGCATCCCACGGCTATGAGCAGTTCTTC,CASSEGYQAGRGRASHGYEQFF,TRBD2,TRBJ2-1,NA,TRBV2
TGTGCCAGCAGTGCTACAGGGGAGGCAGTCGGGGAGCTGTTTTTT,CASSATGEAVGELFF,NA,TRBJ2-2,NA,TRBV9
TGTGCCAGCAGCTTAGACAGCAGCACAGATACGCAGTATTTT,CASSLDSSTDTQYF,NA,TRBJ2-3,NA,TRBV7-2
TGTGCCAGCAGCCCTAGGGACTCCTGGAGCTCCTATAATTCACCCCTCCACTTT,CASSPRDSWSSYNSPLHF,NA,TRBJ1-6,NA,TRBV9
TGCGCCAGCAGCTATCTAACTTCCACTGAAGCTTTCTTT,CASSYLTSTEAFF,NA,TRBJ1-1,NA,TRBV5-1
TGTGCCAGCAGCTCGGGACTAGCGGGAGGGTACGAGCAGTACTTC,CASSSGLAGGYEQYF,TRBD2,TRBJ2-7,NA,TRBV5-4
TGTGCCAGCTCACCGGGGGCAACTAATTCACCCCTCCACTTT,CASSPGATNSPLHF,NA,TRBJ1-6,NA,TRBV18
TGTGCCAGCAGCTTGCGGAGCGCCGGGGAGCTGTTTTTT,CASSLRSAGELFF,NA,TRBJ2-2,NA,TRBV7-2
TGTGCCAGCAGCTTGTTCGGGGGGCGAAACGAGCAGTACTTC,CASSLFGGRNEQYF,NA,TRBJ2-7,NA,TRBV7-9
TGTGCCAGCAGTTTATCCGGGACAGCCTTTTACTACGAGCAGTACTTC,CASSLSGTAFYYEQYF,TRBD1,TRBJ2-7,NA,TRBV28
TGTGCCAGTAGTAGCATACAGGGGAGCTCCTACGAGCAGTACTTC,CASSSIQGSSYEQYF,TRBD1,TRBJ2-7,NA,TRBV19
TGTGCCAGCACCCCCCAAACTAGCGGGACCTACGAGCAGTACTTC,CASTPQTSGTYEQYF,TRBD2,TRBJ2-7,NA,TRBV28
TGTGCCAGCAGCTACGGTCAGGGTGGCTCACCCCTCCACTTT,CASSYGQGGSPLHF,NA,TRBJ1-6,NA,TRBV7-9
TGTGCCAGTAGTATAGATCCCGCCAGGGGGAACACCATATATTTT,CASSIDPARGNTIYF,TRBD1,TRBJ1-3,NA,TRBV19
TGCGCCAGCAGCCAAGATCTCCCCAGGGCATACGAGCAGTACTTC,CASSQDLPRAYEQYF,NA,TRBJ2-7,NA,TRBV4-1
TGCACCAGCAGCCCAACATTACAGGGCCTACTTGGAAACACCATATATTTT,CTSSPTLQGLLGNTIYF,NA,TRBJ1-3,NA,TRBV1
TGTGCCAGCAGTGATAAGGCAGGGTTACGCAATGAGCAGTTCTTC,CASSDKAGLRNEQFF,NA,TRBJ2-1,few,TRBV6-1
TGTGCCAGCAGCTTAGAGTCCGGGAAGCACGAGCAGTACTTC,CASSLESGKHEQYF,NA,TRBJ2-7,NA,TRBV7-9
TGTGCCAGCAGTCCCGCGGGCAGGGGAGACACTGAAGCTTTCTTT,CASSPAGRGDTEAFF,NA,TRBJ1-1,NA,TRBV28
TGTGCCAGCAGCTTATCCGGGATTGCGGAGACCCAGTACTTC,CASSLSGIAETQYF,NA,TRBJ2-5,NA,TRBV11-2
TGCAGCGTTCGGCGGGGCCCCGGGGAGCTGTTTTTT,CSVRRGPGELFF,NA,TRBJ2-2,NA,TRBV29-1
TGTGCCAGCAGCGGGGCCGGGACAGGGCGAACCTACGAGCAGTACTTC,CASSGAGTGRTYEQYF,TRBD1,TRBJ2-7,NA,TRBV9
TGTGCCAGCAGCGTAGGCGGAACGAACACCGGGGAGCTGTTTTTT,CASSVGGTNTGELFF,NA,TRBJ2-2,NA,TRBV9
TGTGCCATCTCAGCGGGGGAGACTTTCTACGAGCAGTACTTC,CAISAGETFYEQYF,TRBD2,TRBJ2-7,NA,TRBV10-3
TGTGCCAGCAGCTTACCCTCGGCGGACATTCAGTACTTC,CASSLPSADIQYF,NA,TRBJ2-4,NA,TRBV5-4
TGTGCCAGCAGCCGTTTGACACAAAGCACAGATACGCAGTATTTT,CASSRLTQSTDTQYF,NA,TRBJ2-3,few,TRBV9
TGTGCCAGCCAACAGAGCTCATCGAGTCAGCCCCAGCATTTT,CASQQSSSSQPQHF,NA,TRBJ1-5,NA,TRBV7-9
TGTGCCAGCAGCTTGACAGGGGGCAATCAAGAGACCCAGTACTTC,CASSLTGGNQETQYF,TRBD1,TRBJ2-5,NA,TRBV7-9
TGTGCCAGCAGCGCCCCCGGGGGGGGCTCGGTGCGGAACACCATATATTTT,CASSAPGGGSVRNTIYF,NA,TRBJ1-3,NA,TRBV9
TGTGCCAGCAGCCCGCCACCCGGGACAGGGACCTACGAGCAGTACTTC,CASSPPPGTGTYEQYF,TRBD1,TRBJ2-7,NA,TRBV7-6
TGTGCCAGCTCACCACCCGGGACAGCTAACTATGGCTACACCTTC,CASSPPGTANYGYTF,TRBD1,TRBJ1-2,NA,TRBV18
TGTGCCTGGAGCGGCGGGACAGGCAATCAGCCCCAGCATTTT,CAWSGGTGNQPQHF,TRBD1,TRBJ1-5,NA,TRBV30
TGTGCCAGCCGCGCTGGGGCGAGCACTGAAGCTTTCTTT,CASRAGASTEAFF,NA,TRBJ1-1,once,TRBV14
TGTGCCACCCGGGACAGTTATAGCAATCAGCCCCAGCATTTT,CATRDSYSNQPQHF,TRBD1,TRBJ1-5,NA,TRBV27
TGCGCCAGCAGCTTGGAGGGGACAGATAATGAAAAACTGTTTTTT,CASSLEGTDNEKLFF,TRBD1,TRBJ1-4,NA,TRBV5-1
TGTGCCAGCAACGGGGGTGGGACTGAGCAGTTCTTC,CASNGGGTEQFF,NA,TRBJ2-1,NA,TRBV6-6